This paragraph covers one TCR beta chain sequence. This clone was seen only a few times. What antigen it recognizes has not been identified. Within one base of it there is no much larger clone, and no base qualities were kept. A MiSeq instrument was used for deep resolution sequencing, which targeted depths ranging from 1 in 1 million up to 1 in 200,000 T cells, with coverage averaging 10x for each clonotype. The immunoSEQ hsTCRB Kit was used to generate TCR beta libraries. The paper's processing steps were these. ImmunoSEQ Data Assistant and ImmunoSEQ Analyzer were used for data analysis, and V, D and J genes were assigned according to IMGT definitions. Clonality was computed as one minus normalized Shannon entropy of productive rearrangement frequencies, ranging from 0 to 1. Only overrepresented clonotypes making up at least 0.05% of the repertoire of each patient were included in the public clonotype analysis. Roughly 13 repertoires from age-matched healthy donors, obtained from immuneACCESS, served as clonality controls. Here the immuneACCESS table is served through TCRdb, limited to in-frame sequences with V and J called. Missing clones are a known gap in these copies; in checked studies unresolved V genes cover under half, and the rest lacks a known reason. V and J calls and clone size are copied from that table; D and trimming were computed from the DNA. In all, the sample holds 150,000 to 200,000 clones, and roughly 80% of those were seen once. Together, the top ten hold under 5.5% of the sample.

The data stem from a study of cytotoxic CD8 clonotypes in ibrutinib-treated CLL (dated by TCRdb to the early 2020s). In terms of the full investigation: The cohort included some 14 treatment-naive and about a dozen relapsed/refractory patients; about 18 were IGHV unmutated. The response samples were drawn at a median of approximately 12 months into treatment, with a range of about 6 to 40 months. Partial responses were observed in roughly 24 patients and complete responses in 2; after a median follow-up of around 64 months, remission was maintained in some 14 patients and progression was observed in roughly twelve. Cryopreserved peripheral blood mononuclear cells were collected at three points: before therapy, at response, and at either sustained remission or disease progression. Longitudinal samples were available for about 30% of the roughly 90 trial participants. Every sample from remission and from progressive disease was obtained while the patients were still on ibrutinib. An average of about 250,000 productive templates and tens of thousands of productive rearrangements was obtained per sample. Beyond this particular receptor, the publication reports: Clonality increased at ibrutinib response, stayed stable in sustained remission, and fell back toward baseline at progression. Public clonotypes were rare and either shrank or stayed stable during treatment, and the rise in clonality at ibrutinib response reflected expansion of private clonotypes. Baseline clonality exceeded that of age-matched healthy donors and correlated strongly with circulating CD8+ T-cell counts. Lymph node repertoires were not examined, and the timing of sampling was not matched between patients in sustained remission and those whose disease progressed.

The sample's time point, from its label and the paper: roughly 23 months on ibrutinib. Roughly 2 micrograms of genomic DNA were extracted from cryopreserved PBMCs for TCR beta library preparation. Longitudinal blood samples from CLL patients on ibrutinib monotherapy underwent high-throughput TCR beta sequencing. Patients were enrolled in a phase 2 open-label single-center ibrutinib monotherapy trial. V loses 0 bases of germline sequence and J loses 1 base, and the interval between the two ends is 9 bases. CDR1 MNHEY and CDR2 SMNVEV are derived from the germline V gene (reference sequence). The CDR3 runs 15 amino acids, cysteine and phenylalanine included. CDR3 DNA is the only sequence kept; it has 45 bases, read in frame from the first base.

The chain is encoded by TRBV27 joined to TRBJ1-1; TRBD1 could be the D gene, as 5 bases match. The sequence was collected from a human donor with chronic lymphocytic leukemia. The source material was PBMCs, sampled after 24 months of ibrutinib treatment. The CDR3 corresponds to CASSLSETANTEAFF. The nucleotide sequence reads TGTGCCAGCAGTTTATCGGAGACAGCGAACACTGAAGCTTTCTTT.